This T cell receptor beta chain was captured by sequencing in a study of HIV-infected children after antiretroviral therapy interruption. For the study at large: Interruption group median age about 9.9 years; continuous group about 8 years.

A 3' RACE protocol on RNA, with unique molecular identifiers, produced the TCR library. TCRdb ran MiXCR on the 3' RACE reads and lists one entry per CDR3 protein. The sample holds about 89,000 distinct CDR3 sequences, about 7.2% seen once. This CDR3 has 15 residues. The junction had 5 bases not matched to a gene; V was cut back by 3 bases and J by 3 bases. Treatment of the sample: PENTA 11 planned treatment interruption arm or continuous ART arm. Many counts were recorded for this clonotype. Its antigen is unknown. Study observations and caveats: After treatment interruption started, naive CD4+ CDR3 overlap across time points dropped.

The chain couples TRBV12-3 or TRBV12-4 to TRBJ2-1; TRBD1 aligns across 7 bases. The sequence was collected from a pool of human donors with HIV. Specimen: CD45RA+ CD4+ T cells from PBMCs, pooled from several time points, collected from a donor given antiretroviral therapy, either interrupted or continuous. Subset indicated: naive CD4+ CD45RA+ CD45RO- T cells. This chain's CDR3 is CASSFIQGDYNEQFF. In DNA, the CDR3 is TGTGCCAGCAGTTTCATTCAGGGGGACTACAATGAGCAGTTCTTC.